The 28 T cell receptor beta chains below come from one sample, sequenced in a study of shared clonotypes between healthy human individuals. TCRdb keeps only in-frame clones here, not all; method: immunoSEQ multiplex PCR. The sample holds 1,400,000 or so clones, 98% seen once. The sample consisted of naive CD4+ T cells sorted from blood. Noted subset: CD45RA+ positively selected. The receptors stem from a man aged 30 to 39 in good health.

V and J are TRBV20-1 and TRBJ2-1; tentatively, D is TRBD2 (5 bases). CDR1 DFQATT and CDR2 SNEGSKA come from the germline V gene (reference sequence). The CDR3 loop spans 11 amino acids. The V and J ends lost 4 bases and 9 bases respectively, with 10 bases between them. The CDR3 DNA sequence: TGCAGTGCTATATGGGAGCTTGAGCAGTTCTTC. It translates to CSAIWELEQFF.

This sequence joins TRBV2 and TRBJ1-5; no definite D call. Deletions cut 1 base from V and 6 bases from J, with 4 bases between. CDR3 length: 12 amino acids. CDR1 SNHLY and CDR2 FYNNEI come from the germline V gene. CDR3 in amino acids: CASSEESQPQHF. The CDR3 DNA follows: TGTGCCAGCAGTGAAGAGTCTCAGCCCCAGCATTTT.

The rearrangement joins TRBV5-8 to TRBJ1-2; D may be TRBD1 (5 bases). CDR1 is SGHTS, CDR2 YDEGEE, per germline. Between the trimmed V and J ends, which lost 1 base and 0 bases, there was a span of 7 bases. The CDR3 loop spans 14 amino acids. The CDR3 nucleotides are TGTGCCAGCAGCTTGTCAGGGACTAACTATGGCTACACCTTC. This sequence encodes CASSLSGTNYGYTF.

This chain links TRBV7-3 with TRBJ2-5; 12 bases are shared with TRBD2. Germline loops: CDR1 SGHTA, CDR2 FQGTGA. CDR3 length equals 16 residues. With V trimmed by 1 base and J by 4 bases, 4 bases remained unmatched. The CDR3 DNA reads as TGTGCCAGCAGCTTAAGGGCTAGCGGGAGGGGAGAGACCCAGTACTTC. Translation: CASSLRASGRGETQYF.

V is TRBV4-1 and J is TRBJ2-2, with D unclear. The V end was cut by 4 bases, the J end by 9 bases, with 21 bases between. Germline V gene data show CDR1 as MGHRA and CDR2 as YSYEKL. This CDR3 has 16 residues. CDR3 sequence: CASSRVVKDPAWELFF. In DNA, the CDR3 is TGCGCCAGCAGCCGCGTAGTTAAGGACCCGGCATGGGAGCTGTTTTTT.

V and J are TRBV19 and TRBJ2-1, with 12 positions matching TRBD2. The germline gives CDR1 LNHDA, CDR2 SQIVND (reference sequence). There are 16 residues in the CDR3. V shed 7 bases, J shed 0 bases, and the junction held 4 bases outside the gene matches. The chain's CDR3 is CASMGGLAGSYNEQFF. In nucleotides, the CDR3 is TGTGCCAGTATGGGGGGACTAGCGGGCTCCTACAATGAGCAGTTCTTC.

Worth noting for this clone: Other DNA variants within this sample encode the same CDR3. The chain is built from TRBV20-1 and TRBJ2-7; no reliable D call. The V gene's germline CDR1 is DFQATT and CDR2 SNEGSKA (reference sequence). The CDR3 loop spans 11 amino acids. With 2 bases removed from V and 3 bases from J, the gap between germline ends came to 5 bases. CDR3 protein: CSARQVYEQYF. The CDR3 DNA follows: TGCAGTGCTAGACAGGTCTACGAGCAGTACTTC.

The chain carries TRBV29-1 and TRBJ2-3; 12 positions match TRBD2. V was pared by 0 bases and J by 4 bases, with 8 bases of the junction left unmatched. CDR3 length: 17 residues. Germline V lookup: CDR1 SQVTM, CDR2 ANQGSEA. In nucleotides, the CDR3 is TGCAGCGTTGAAGATAGCGGGACTAGCGGGCCACCAGATACGCAGTATTTT. It translates to CSVEDSGTSGPPDTQYF.

V usage is TRBV6-1 and J usage is TRBJ2-7; possibly TRBD1 or TRBD2 for D (5 bases each). The CDR3 totals 13 residues. V lost 5 bases to trimming and J lost 7 bases, with 15 bases between them. CDR1 MNHNS and CDR2 SASEGT come from the germline V gene. The CDR3 here is CASSKDTGREQYF. CDR3 sequence (DNA): TGTGCCAGCAGTAAGGACACGGGACGAGAGCAGTACTTC.

The J gene is TRBJ1-1, the V gene TRBV19; D uncertain. CDR1 and CDR2 from the germline V gene are LNHDA and SQIVND (reference sequence). This CDR3 contains 14 residues. Trimming pared 6 bases from V and 1 base from J, leaving 12 bases between. The CDR3 reads CASSNAQWNTEAFF. The CDR3, as DNA: TGTGCCAGTAGCAATGCCCAGTGGAACACTGAAGCTTTCTTT. Filled out from reference TRBV19 and TRBJ1-1, the complete variable domain reads DGGITQSPKYLFRKEGQNVTLSCEQNLNHDAMYWYRQDPGQGLRLIYYSQIVNDFQKGDIAEGYSVSREKKESFPLTVTSAQKNPTAFYLCASSNAQWNTEAFFGQGTRLTVV.

In regard to this clone: Other DNA sequences in the sample encode the same CDR3. The V gene is TRBV5-1, the J gene TRBJ2-7; D not certain. Trimming pared 0 bases from V and 1 base from J, leaving 8 bases between. CDR1 and CDR2 (germline): SGHRS, YFSETQ. The CDR3 contains 14 residues. The CDR3 DNA reads TGCGCCAGCAGCTTGGGGACGGAGTCCTACGAGCAGTACTTC. It yields the protein CASSLGTESYEQYF.

The chain links TRBV7-8 to TRBJ2-1; no firm D call. The CDR3 runs to 11 residues. The germline V gene encodes CDR1 SGHVS and CDR2 FQNEAQ. V lost 5 bases and J 9 bases, leaving 8 bases between the germline ends. CDR3 sequence reads: CASSPSSEQFF. CDR3 nucleotides: TGTGCCAGCAGCCCGAGCAGTGAGCAGTTCTTC.

This clone came up once. The chain is built from TRBV19 and TRBJ2-7, with D perhaps being TRBD1 or TRBD2 (6 bases each). CDR3 length: 13 amino acids. V was cut by 6 bases and J by 7 bases, with 16 bases left in between. CDR1 LNHDA and CDR2 SQIVND come from the germline V gene (reference sequence). This chain's CDR3 is CASSSEGVQEQYF. CDR3 bases: TGTGCCAGTAGCTCGGAGGGGGTTCAGGAGCAGTACTTC.

The V and J genes are TRBV5-1 and TRBJ1-1; D perhaps matches TRBD1 (6 bases). The CDR3 extends over 16 amino acids. The V gene lost 0 bases and the J gene lost 1 base, with 13 bases spanning the gap. Germline loops: CDR1 SGHRS, CDR2 YFSETQ. CDR3 in amino acids: CASSLGATGTNTEAFF. The CDR3 nucleotides are TGCGCCAGCAGCTTGGGGGCTACAGGGACGAACACTGAAGCTTTCTTT.

Only one count was recorded for this clone. The chain has TRBV5-6 and TRBJ1-2, with TRBD1 as a possible D gene (6 bases). V lost 1 base and J 4 bases, leaving 11 bases between the germline ends. Per the germline V gene, CDR1 is SGHDT and CDR2 is YYEEEE. This CDR3 has 14 residues. The CDR3 bases are TGTGCCAGCAGCTTGACAGGGCTAAGCTATGGCTACACCTTC. Amino acids: CASSLTGLSYGYTF.

J is TRBJ2-1 and V is TRBV30; possibly TRBD2 for D (6 bases). CDR1 and CDR2 from the germline V gene are GTSNPN and SVGIG (reference sequence). This CDR3 region has 17 residues. V was pared by 4 bases and J by 1 base, with 20 bases between. The chain's CDR3 is CAWTNGGAGMSYNEQFF. In DNA form, the CDR3 reads TGTGCCTGGACCAATGGCGGGGCCGGGATGTCCTACAATGAGCAGTTCTTC.

The rearrangement links TRBV27 to TRBJ2-3; D is ambiguous. The ends were cut back, 5 bases at V and 4 bases at J, with 19 bases in the middle. The CDR3 has 16 residues. Germline V gene sequence: CDR1 MNHEY, CDR2 SMNVEV (reference sequence). The CDR3 nucleotides are TGTGCCAGCAGTCCTCCCGGGCGAAAGGTGTCAGATACGCAGTATTTT. Its translation is CASSPPGRKVSDTQYF.

This chain uses TRBV7-6 with TRBJ2-1; D remains ambiguous. V was clipped by 1 base and J by 9 bases, with 4 bases between them. The CDR3 has 11 amino acids. CDR1 and CDR2 (germline): SGHVS, FNYEAQ. The CDR3: CASSLEFEQFF. The CDR3 nucleotides are TGTGCCAGCAGCTTAGAGTTTGAGCAGTTCTTC.

CDR3 loop: CASSSPGLNLQSNYGYTF. CDR3 DNA: TGCGCCAGCAGCTCCCCGGGACTGAACTTACAATCCAACTATGGCTACACCTTC. This sequence joins TRBV4-1 and TRBJ1-2; TRBD1 might be the D (5 bases). V was shortened by 5 bases and J by 2 bases, with 24 bases between the two germline ends. CDR3 length equals 18 residues. CDR1 MGHRA and CDR2 YSYEKL come from the germline V gene.

The chain has TRBV28 and TRBJ2-2; 7 nucleotides match TRBD2. CDR3 length equals 18 residues. V dropped 2 bases and J dropped 0; count of bases not matched to a gene: 9. Germline CDR1 MDHEN, CDR2 SYDVKM. The CDR3: CASSLRIGSGTNTGELFF. CDR3 bases: TGTGCCAGCAGTTTACGAATCGGGAGCGGGACGAACACCGGGGAGCTGTTTTTT.

V is TRBV7-8 and J is TRBJ2-2; no clear D. V was clipped by 5 bases and J by 0 bases, with 7 bases between them. CDR3 length: 14 residues. Looked up from germline, CDR1 is SGHVS and CDR2 is FQNEAQ. In DNA, the CDR3 is TGTGCCAGCAGCCCCGCGCCGAACACCGGGGAGCTGTTTTTT. It encodes CASSPAPNTGELFF.

This chain joins TRBV25-1 and TRBJ2-7; D is perhaps TRBD2 (6 bases). Looked up from germline, CDR1 is MGHDK and CDR2 is SYGVNS. V was trimmed by 1 base and J by 0 bases, leaving 13 bases between them. CDR3 length: 16 amino acids. CDR3 DNA: TGTGCCAGCAGTGAATTGGGGGGAGGACGCTCCTACGAGCAGTACTTC. Translation gives CASSELGGGRSYEQYF.

The V gene is TRBV18, the J gene TRBJ2-7; 10 bases are a match to TRBD1. Trimming at V came to 3 bases and at J to 5 bases, leaving 7 bases not matched to a gene. The CDR3 runs to 15 residues. In germline, CDR1 is KGHSH, CDR2 LQKENI. The CDR3 is CASSPWGQGSHEQYF. The CDR3 DNA is TGTGCCAGCTCACCTTGGGGACAGGGGAGCCACGAGCAGTACTTC.

This chain joins TRBV7-6 and TRBJ1-3; D not resolved. In germline, CDR1 is SGHVS, CDR2 FNYEAQ. CDR3 length equals 14 residues. The V end lost 2 bases, the J end lost 0 bases, and 5 bases lay between the germline ends. The CDR3 loop is CASSLLDSGNTIYF. The CDR3 nucleotides are TGTGCCAGCAGCTTACTGGACTCTGGAAACACCATATATTTT.

The V and J genes are TRBV4-3 and TRBJ1-1; D is ambiguous. CDR3 length: 15 residues. Germline V gives CDR1 LGHNA, CDR2 YSLEER. Trimming stripped 2 bases from V and 4 bases from J, with 14 bases between. The chain's CDR3 is CASSQSRFMGTEAFF. The CDR3 bases are TGCGCCAGCAGCCAAAGCAGGTTTATGGGCACTGAAGCTTTCTTT.

The chain combines TRBV28 with TRBJ2-1, with D possibly TRBD2 on 6 matching bases. Germline-derived CDR1 and CDR2 are MDHEN and SYDVKM. The CDR3 spans 15 residues. Trimming removed 6 bases at V and 3 bases at J, with 15 bases between. CDR3 nucleotides: TGTGCCAGCAGCGTTAGCGGAGGGAGCTACAATGAGCAGTTCTTC. It encodes CASSVSGGSYNEQFF.

The chain joins TRBV5-1 to TRBJ2-5, with D unclear. Trimming took 0 bases from V and 1 from J, leaving 13 bases between them. The CDR3 extends over 16 amino acids. The germline V gene has CDR1 SGHRS and CDR2 YFSETQ. The CDR3 nucleotides are TGCGCCAGCAGCTTGGCCGGTGGAGAGACCCAAGAGACCCAGTACTTC. Protein product: CASSLAGGETQETQYF.

The chain joins TRBV5-1 to TRBJ1-5; D is ambiguous. Trimming pared 0 bases from V and 1 base from J, leaving 11 bases between. CDR1 is SGHRS, CDR2 YFSETQ, per germline. CDR3 length: 16 amino acids. The CDR3 sequence is CASSLGDWESNQPQHF. The CDR3 region has the DNA TGCGCCAGCAGCTTGGGCGACTGGGAAAGCAATCAGCCCCAGCATTTT.